This entry features one T cell receptor beta chain sequence. Its specific antigen is unknown. No much larger clone is present one base from it, and per-base qualities are unavailable. The record originates from a study of blood T cell repertoires in COVID-19 (TCRdb year 2020). Context from the whole study: Collaborator samples came from the United States, Italy and Spain and covered acute and convalescent phases of COVID-19. Nearly every sample came with metadata listing a de-identified subject ID, COVID-19 status, age in years and sex. Where HLA class I and class II types were available, the types were taken from metadata supplied by the sample provider, not from assay-based typing. The dataset comprised deeply sampled blood TCRbeta repertoires from subjects exposed to, actively infected with, or recovered from COVID-19. A freely available public database, intended as a resource for researchers studying the immune response to SARS-CoV-2, is where the repertoires were released. The material from the prospective study consisted of cDNA or gDNA derived from T cells, B-cell-depleted T cells, or PBMCs. The samples were drawn from two sources: the first 160 participants of the ongoing ImmuneRACE study, and over 950 subjects contributed by 6 global collaborators.

Here is what the overall study found, with its caveats: Clinical and demographic metadata were provided uncurated, with the amount varying by source and participant.

TCRbeta CDR3 regions were amplified from genomic DNA by means of the immunoSEQ Assay, a bias-controlled multiplex PCR. On the authors' methods: The number of nucleated cells in each sample was estimated by amplification of reference gene primers within the assay. To quantify the absolute abundance of each unique TCRbeta CDR3 rearrangement, sequence reads were collapsed and filtered. For each sample, productive Simpson clonality was calculated as the square root of Simpson's diversity index over productive rearrangements. The immuneACCESS repertoire file appears here via TCRdb, limited to in-frame rearrangements. These files lack a portion of the clones; in checked studies, under half of the deficit traces to unresolved V genes, and the cause of the others is not known. That table furnishes V, J and clone size, whereas the DNA furnished D and trimming. This sample gives over 150,000 clones in total; 80% to 85% of them show up just once. The ten largest clonotypes hold roughly an eighth of the sample.

Each collaborating institution followed its own protocols to collect whole blood in K2EDTA tubes. For TCRbeta analysis, collaborators shipped samples as frozen whole blood, isolated PBMCs, or DNA extracted from either of those sample types. The germline V gene (reference sequence) supplies CDR1 MNHEY and CDR2 SMNVEV. Trimming removed 3 bases from V and 0 bases from J; the gene matches leave 4 bases unexplained. There are 16 amino acids in the CDR3, from cysteine to phenylalanine inclusive. Only CDR3 DNA remains: 48 bases, in frame from the first base. The rearranged segments are TRBV27 and TRBJ1-4; 7 central bases correspond to TRBD1. The material sequenced was peripheral blood. The sequence came from a man aged 18 to 29 with active or convalescent COVID-19. The DNA is TGTGCCAGCAGTTTGCTTGGGACAGCAACTAATGAAAAACTGTTTTTT. Its amino acids are CASSLLGTATNEKLFF.